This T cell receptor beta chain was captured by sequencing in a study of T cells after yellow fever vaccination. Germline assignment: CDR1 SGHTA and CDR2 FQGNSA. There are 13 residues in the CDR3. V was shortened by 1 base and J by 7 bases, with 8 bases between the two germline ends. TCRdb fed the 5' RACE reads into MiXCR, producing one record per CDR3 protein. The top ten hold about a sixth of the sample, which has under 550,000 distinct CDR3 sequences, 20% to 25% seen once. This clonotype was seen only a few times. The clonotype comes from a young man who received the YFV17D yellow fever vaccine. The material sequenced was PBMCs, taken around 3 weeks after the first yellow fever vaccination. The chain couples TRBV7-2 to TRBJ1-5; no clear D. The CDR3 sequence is CASSLESRQPQHF. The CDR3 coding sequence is TGTGCCAGCAGCTTAGAGAGTAGACAGCCCCAGCATTTT. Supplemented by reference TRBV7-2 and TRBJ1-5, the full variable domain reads GAGVSQSPSNKVTEKGKDVELRCDPISGHTALYWYRQSLGQGLEFLIYFQGNSAPDKSGLPSDRFSAERTGGSVSTLTIQRTQQEDSAVYLCASSLESRQPQHFGDGTRLSIL.